The 24 T cell receptor beta chains given below trace back to one sample, sequenced in a study of Graves' ophthalmopathy and Graves' hyperthyroidism. The authors amplified TCR beta CDR3 regions, and they did so from RNA transcripts for repertoire sequencing. HTBI primers were used in a first-round RT-PCR, which preceded a second-round multiplex PCR. TCRdb re-called the multiplex PCR reads through MiXCR, storing one row per CDR3 protein. The sample holds around 670,000 distinct CDR3 sequences, around 40% seen once. Sequenced input: peripheral blood. The receptors originated from an adult man with Graves' ophthalmopathy.

This rearrangement joins TRBV2 to TRBJ2-7; 9 bases agree with TRBD2. The CDR3 spans 14 residues. Trimming cost V 8 bases and J 5 bases; bases outside gene matches: 10. Germline V lookup: CDR1 SNHLY, CDR2 FYNNEI. The CDR3 DNA is TGTGCCAGCTCACCAACCGGGACTAGCAACGAGCAGTACTTC. Amino acids: CASSPTGTSNEQYF.

This clonotype has more than one count but fewer than ten. V and J are TRBV20-1 and TRBJ2-7, with 10 positions matching TRBD2. J gave up 4 bases and V 6 bases, and 9 bases lay outside the gene matches. CDR1 is DFQATT, CDR2 SNEGSKA, per germline (reference sequence). This CDR3 region has 14 residues. The CDR3: CSAPRTSGGYEQYF. CDR3 nucleotides: TGCAGTGCCCCCCGGACTAGCGGTGGGTACGAGCAGTACTTC.

The chain couples TRBV6-1 to TRBJ2-5, with D possibly being TRBD1 (6 bases). This CDR3 is built from 17 residues. V shed 8 bases and J shed 2 bases, with 24 bases lying between them. Per germline, CDR1 MNHNS and CDR2 SASEGT. For the CDR3, the DNA is TGTGCCAGCCGCTCCCTTCTTGACAGGCCTATACAAGAGACCCAGTACTTC. This sequence encodes CASRSLLDRPIQETQYF.

With respect to this clonotype: The junction differs from germline at one of its ends, possibly a read error. The chain couples TRBV10-3 to TRBJ1-4; a weak D match, TRBD1 (5 bases). The CDR3 runs to 13 residues. Germline CDR1 and CDR2: ENHRY and SYGVKD. CDR3: CASSLGENEKLFF. The CDR3 coding sequence is TGTGCCAGCAGTTTAGGGGAGAATGAAAAACTGTTTTTT.

This sequence joins TRBV15 and TRBJ1-2; D might be TRBD1 (6 bases). The CDR3 sequence is 13 residues long. V gave up 4 bases and J gave up 4 bases, with 10 bases separating them. Germline V CDR1 and CDR2: LNHNV, YYDKDF (reference sequence). This chain's CDR3 is CATSTGQLYGYTF. DNA of the CDR3: TGTGCCACCAGCACTGGACAGCTCTATGGCTACACCTTC.

This clonotype was counted only a few times. The chain uses TRBV12-3 or TRBV12-4 and TRBJ1-1, with D hard to call. The length of the CDR3 is 13 residues. Trimming cost V 6 bases and J 4 bases, with 12 bases left between them. CDR3 in DNA: TGTGCCAGCAGCCCAGGAAGAGGCACTGAAGCTTTCTTT. Amino acids: CASSPGRGTEAFF.

The chain uses TRBV2 and TRBJ2-3, with TRBD1 matching over 7 bases. Germline assignment: CDR1 SNHLY and CDR2 FYNNEI. V gave up 8 bases and J gave up 0 bases; unmatched junction bases: 5. CDR3 length: 14 residues. Written as DNA, the CDR3 is TGTGCCAGCCCCCGGGACAGCAGCACAGATACGCAGTATTTT. The encoded protein is CASPRDSSTDTQYF.

This clonotype was seen only a few times. The V gene is TRBV2, the J gene TRBJ1-1; TRBD1 agrees at 11 bases. Germline V gene sequence: CDR1 SNHLY, CDR2 FYNNEI. V dropped 3 bases and J dropped 5; count of bases not matched to a gene: 5. The CDR3 extends over 15 amino acids. This CDR3 reads CASSDWDRGGTEAFF. The CDR3 DNA follows: TGTGCCAGCAGTGATTGGGACAGGGGGGGGACTGAAGCTTTCTTT.

About this clonotype itself: A much larger clone is a single base away; this may be a read error. This rearrangement joins TRBV7-3 to TRBJ2-2; D might be TRBD1 or TRBD2, each matching 5 bases. This CDR3 contains 15 residues. Germline assignment: CDR1 SGHTA and CDR2 FQGTGA. CDR3 residues: CASSSQGTNTGELLF. CDR3 coding DNA: TGTGCCAGCAGCTCGCAGGGCACGAACACCGGGGAGCTGCTTTTT. The whole variable domain, remainder taken from reference TRBV7-3 and TRBJ2-2, is GAGVSQTPSNKVTEKGKYVELRCDPISGHTALYWYRQSLGQGPEFLIYFQGTGAADDSGLPNDRFFAVRPEGSVSTLKIQRTERGDSAVYLCASSSQGTNTGELLFGEGSRLTVL.

This clonotype was observed a few times. This rearrangement joins TRBV14 to TRBJ2-7; D might be TRBD1 (6 bases). CDR1 SGHDN and CDR2 FVKESK come from the germline V gene. CDR3 length equals 15 residues. V lost 1 base and J 0 bases, leaving 10 bases between the germline ends. The CDR3 loop is CASSQGTGISYEQYF. For the CDR3, the DNA is TGTGCCAGCAGCCAAGGAACAGGGATCTCCTACGAGCAGTACTTC.

This clonotype was counted ten times or more. The chain is built from TRBV11-2 and TRBJ1-1; D is perhaps TRBD1 (5 bases). The CDR3 covers 17 residues. Per germline, CDR1 SGHAT and CDR2 FQNNGV. The ends were cut back, 1 base at V and 0 bases at J, with 15 bases in the middle. In nucleotides, the CDR3 is TGTGCCAGCAGCTTAGTAGACCTGGACACGATGAACACTGAAGCTTTCTTT. Translation gives CASSLVDLDTMNTEAFF.

This clonotype was seen repeatedly, ten times or more. This chain uses TRBV7-2 with TRBJ2-7; 10 nucleotides agree with TRBD1. Germline V gene data show CDR1 as SGHTA and CDR2 as FQGNSA. The CDR3 loop spans 15 amino acids. V was clipped by 5 bases and J by 6 bases; unmatched bases: 10. The CDR3: CASSPTGTGEGEQYF. For the CDR3, the DNA is TGTGCCAGCAGCCCAACCGGGACAGGGGAGGGCGAGCAGTACTTC.

The chain has TRBV20-1 and TRBJ2-7; tentative D call: TRBD1 (5 bases). Trimming pared 4 bases from V and 5 bases from J, leaving 15 bases between. Germline V gene sequence: CDR1 DFQATT, CDR2 SNEGSKA (reference sequence). There are 13 residues in the CDR3. CDR3 region: CSANRFSEDEQYF. The DNA of the CDR3 is TGCAGTGCTAACAGGTTTTCAGAGGACGAGCAGTACTTC.

The V and J genes are TRBV7-9 and TRBJ1-1; TRBD1 is a possible D gene (6 bases). The CDR3 totals 17 residues. V lost 5 bases, J lost 4 bases, and 23 bases lay in between. CDR1 and CDR2 from the germline V gene are SEHNR and FQNEAQ (reference sequence). The CDR3 protein is CASSPRGGGRGGTEAFF. The CDR3 DNA is TGTGCCAGCAGCCCCCGGGGAGGGGGGAGAGGGGGCACTGAAGCTTTCTTT.

This clonotype is a singleton in its sample. V usage is TRBV10-3 and J usage is TRBJ2-5, with TRBD1 matching over 7 bases. This CDR3 spans 13 amino acids. The trim removed 6 bases at V and 5 bases at J, leaving 6 bases unmatched. Germline V gene data show CDR1 as ENHRY and CDR2 as SYGVKD. CDR3 amino acids: CAISEVTGETQYF. In nucleotides, the CDR3 is TGTGCCATCAGCGAGGTGACAGGGGAGACCCAGTACTTC.

This clonotype has ten or more counts. This chain uses TRBV29-1 with TRBJ2-7, with TRBD2 identical over 10 bases. CDR1 and CDR2 (germline): SQVTM, ANQGSEA. The ends lost 0 bases at V and 3 bases at J; junction bases unmatched: 2. The CDR3 consists of 14 residues. CDR3 residues: CSVEESSGGYEQYF. The CDR3 DNA is TGCAGCGTTGAAGAGTCTAGCGGGGGCTACGAGCAGTACTTC.

DNA for the CDR3: TGTGCCAGAACCCATCCCGCTGGCAGGGACATTGGCTACACCTTC. Translating gives CARTHPAGRDIGYTF. V gene TRBV19 combines with J gene TRBJ1-2; the D gene is possibly TRBD1 (6 bases). Trimming removed 9 bases from V and 7 bases from J, with 24 bases in between. The CDR3 runs 15 residues. The germline gives CDR1 LNHDA, CDR2 SQIVND (reference sequence).

The chain links TRBV20-1 to TRBJ1-1; no reliable D call. Germline CDR1 DFQATT, CDR2 SNEGSKA (reference sequence). This CDR3 has 13 residues. The V end lost 2 bases, the J end lost 0 bases, and 7 bases lay between the germline ends. The CDR3 bases are TGCAGTGCTAGACAGACTATGAACACTGAAGCTTTCTTT. Translated: CSARQTMNTEAFF.

In its sample, this clonotype was seen many times. This chain joins TRBV9 and TRBJ2-5, with D perhaps assigned TRBD1 or TRBD2 (5 bases each). Per the germline V gene, CDR1 is SGDLS and CDR2 is YYNGEE. There are 14 residues in the CDR3. V was shortened by 0 bases and J by 1 base, with 7 bases between the two germline ends. The CDR3 DNA is TGTGCCAGCAGCGTAGCGGGACGCCAAGAGACCCAGTACTTC. Residues: CASSVAGRQETQYF.

This clonotype was detected many times. CDR3 bases: TGCAGCGTTGAAGATTACGGGCTTAACTATGGCTACACCTTC. The encoded protein is CSVEDYGLNYGYTF. The V gene is TRBV29-1, the J gene TRBJ1-2; unclear D gene. Trimming removed 0 bases from V and 1 base from J, with 9 bases in between. The CDR3 spans 14 residues. Per the germline V gene, CDR1 is SQVTM and CDR2 is ANQGSEA.

The chain carries TRBV15 and TRBJ1-2; D may be TRBD1 (5 bases). Germline CDR1 LNHNV, CDR2 YYDKDF (reference sequence). CDR3 size: 15 residues. V lost 8 bases, J lost 6 bases, and 22 bases lay in between. The CDR3 coding sequence is TGTGCCACCTCCAGAGATCCAGGGTTGAATAATGGCTACACCTTC. This translates into CATSRDPGLNNGYTF.

Concerning this clonotype itself: A read error may be the cause here, since a much bigger clone is one base away. Since no conserved phenylalanine or tryptophan closes the CDR3, a read error is the likely cause. This chain uses TRBV10-3 with TRBJ2-2, with D tentatively TRBD2 (6 bases). CDR1 is ENHRY and CDR2 is SYGVKD in the germline V gene. V was shortened by 2 bases and J by 0 bases, with 7 bases between the two germline ends. CDR3 length: 15 residues. DNA for the CDR3: TGTGCCATCAGTGAGCGGGAGACGAACACCGGGGAGCTGTTTGTT. It translates to CAISERETNTGELFV.

This clonotype was recorded at least ten times. This sequence joins TRBV15 and TRBJ1-2; no definite D call. Trimming left V 6 bases short and J 5 bases short, with 22 bases between. CDR3 length equals 16 residues. Germline CDR1 is LNHNV and CDR2 is YYDKDF (reference sequence). The DNA for the CDR3 is TGTGCCACCAGTATGCGGTCGGAGGGTGTGGAGTATGGCTACACCTTC. Protein product: CATSMRSEGVEYGYTF.

This clonotype was detected many times. The chain is built from TRBV7-9 and TRBJ1-2, with 7 nucleotides matching TRBD1. This CDR3 spans 15 amino acids. Trimming at V came to 5 bases and at J to 5 bases, leaving 11 bases not matched to a gene. Looked up from germline, CDR1 is SEHNR and CDR2 is FQNEAQ (reference sequence). The DNA of the CDR3 is TGTGCCAGCAGCACCGGGACAGTCCGTGGGTATGGCTACACCTTC. Its protein product is CASSTGTVRGYGYTF.